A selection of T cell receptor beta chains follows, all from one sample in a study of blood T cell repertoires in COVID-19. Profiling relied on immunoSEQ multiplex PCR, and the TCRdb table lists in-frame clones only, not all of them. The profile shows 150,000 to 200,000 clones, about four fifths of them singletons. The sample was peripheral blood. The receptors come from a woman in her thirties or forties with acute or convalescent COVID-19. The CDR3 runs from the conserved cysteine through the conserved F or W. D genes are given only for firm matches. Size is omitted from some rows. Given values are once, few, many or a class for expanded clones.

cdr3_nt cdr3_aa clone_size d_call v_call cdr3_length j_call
TGTGCCAGCAGCCCGTGGGACAGATCGAACACTGAAGCTTTCTTT CASSPWDRSNTEAFF - TRBD1 TRBV3-1/TRBV3-2 15 TRBJ1-1
TGTGCCAGCAGTAGAACAGGGGCTGTTGATGAAAAACTGTTTTTT CASSRTGAVDEKLFF - TRBD1 TRBV2 15 TRBJ1-4
TGTGCCAGCAGCTATGGTCCCGGGACAGGGCCAGTAGCCCAGCATTTT CASSYGPGTGPVAQHF - TRBD1 TRBV7-4 16 TRBJ1-5
TGCAGCGTTCTAACTACCAACACCGGGGAGCTGTTTTTT CSVLTTNTGELFF - - TRBV29-1 13 TRBJ2-2
TGTGCCAGCAGTCCGCGGGACTCGAGGATGGATGAGCAGTTCTTC CASSPRDSRMDEQFF few - TRBV27 15 TRBJ2-1
TGTGCCAGCAGCCCCTACGGGAGCTCCTACAATGAGCAGTTCTTC CASSPYGSSYNEQFF - - TRBV7-6 15 TRBJ2-1
TGCGCCAGCAGCCAAGACACGAACAAAGCCTACGAGCAGTACTTC CASSQDTNKAYEQYF - - TRBV4-1 15 TRBJ2-7
TGTGCCAGCAGCTTCGGGTCGATGGGTTCTATCTATGGCTACACCTTC CASSFGSMGSIYGYTF - - TRBV5-4 16 TRBJ1-2
TGCGCCAGCAGCTTAACTACCGACAATGAGCAGTTCTTC CASSLTTDNEQFF - - TRBV5-1 13 TRBJ2-1
TGCAGTGCTAGTAGAGAGGGGGGGACTAGCTCCTACGAGCAGTACTTC CSASREGGTSSYEQYF - TRBD2 TRBV20-1 16 TRBJ2-7
TGCGCCAGCAGACCTAGCGGGGGGGCCTATGAGCAGTTCTTC CASRPSGGAYEQFF - TRBD2 TRBV4-1 14 TRBJ2-1